This passage covers 10 T cell receptor beta chains from one sample sequenced in a study of shared clonotypes between healthy human individuals. Repertoires were generated with immunoSEQ multiplex PCR, while TCRdb's copy carries only in-frame clones and drops some. The profile shows some 1.5 million clones, around 97% of them singletons. Sequencing was carried out using naive CD4+ T cells sorted from blood. Subset indicated: CD45RA+ positively selected. The receptors derive from a man aged 25-45 years in good health.

The V and J genes are TRBV11-2 and TRBJ2-3; TRBD1 matches at 7 bases. CDR1 is SGHAT and CDR2 is FQNNGV in the germline V gene. V shed 5 bases and J 3 bases; nucleotides not matched to a gene: 17. The CDR3 spans 18 residues. The CDR3 loop is CASSRSADRALTTDTQYF. In DNA form, the CDR3 reads TGTGCCAGCAGCCGCAGCGCCGACAGGGCTCTCACGACAGATACGCAGTATTTT.

The rearrangement joins TRBV19 to TRBJ2-7; either TRBD1 or TRBD2 may supply D (6 bases each). Trimming pared 1 base from V and 4 bases from J, leaving 14 bases between. The CDR3 runs 15 residues. The germline CDR1 and CDR2 sequences are LNHDA and SQIVND (reference sequence). CDR3 region: CASSIGAQGRYEQYF. Here the CDR3 DNA reads TGTGCCAGTAGTATAGGGGCCCAGGGGAGGTACGAGCAGTACTTC.

The V and J genes are TRBV19 and TRBJ2-5; TRBD2 aligns across 12 bases. Trimming cost V 4 bases and J 5 bases; bases outside gene matches: 2. There are 14 residues in the CDR3. Germline V CDR1 and CDR2: LNHDA, SQIVND (reference sequence). CDR3 sequence: CASSTSGRAETQYF. In nucleotides, the CDR3 is TGTGCCAGTAGTACTAGCGGGAGGGCCGAGACCCAGTACTTC.

The chain employs TRBV19 and TRBJ2-1; 13 bases fit TRBD2. This CDR3 has 13 residues. Losses at the gene ends were 6 bases for V and 8 bases for J; bases not matched to a gene: 1. Germline V gives CDR1 LNHDA, CDR2 SQIVND (reference sequence). For the CDR3, the DNA is TGTGCCAGTAGACTAGCGGGAGGGTATGAGCAGTTCTTC. Encoded protein: CASRLAGGYEQFF.

The V and J genes are TRBV14 and TRBJ2-7, with D unresolved. V dropped 2 bases and J dropped 0 bases, with 8 bases sitting between them. Per the germline V gene, CDR1 is SGHDN and CDR2 is FVKESK. This CDR3 comprises 14 residues. CDR3 sequence (DNA): TGTGCCAGCAGCCAAATGAGTACCTCCTACGAGCAGTACTTC. Protein sequence: CASSQMSTSYEQYF.

The chain combines TRBV5-5 with TRBJ1-1, with D perhaps matching TRBD1 (5 bases). Germline V gene sequence: CDR1 SGHKS, CDR2 YYEKEE (reference sequence). V was clipped by 2 bases and J by 3 bases, with 11 bases between them. The CDR3 covers 14 residues. The CDR3 sequence: CASSLRGLDTEAFF. Here the CDR3 DNA reads TGTGCCAGCAGCTTAAGGGGATTGGACACTGAAGCTTTCTTT.

The chain has TRBV9 and TRBJ2-1; 7 bases are shared with TRBD1. J was trimmed by 2 bases and V by 4 bases; bases with no gene match: 3. The length of the CDR3 is 14 residues. Germline CDR1 SGDLS, CDR2 YYNGEE. In DNA form, the CDR3 reads TGTGCCAGCAGCAGACAGGGTCCCTACAATGAGCAGTTCTTC. This sequence encodes CASSRQGPYNEQFF.

The chain uses TRBV25-1 and TRBJ2-1, with TRBD2 identical over 7 bases. Germline V lookup: CDR1 MGHDK, CDR2 SYGVNS. The CDR3 spans 14 residues. V was clipped by 9 bases and J by 6 bases; unmatched bases: 11. CDR3 DNA: TGTGCCAGTGGGCGGGCTAGCGGAACCAATGAGCAGTTCTTC. Translating it yields CASGRASGTNEQFF.

The V gene is TRBV7-9, the J gene TRBJ2-5; 11 positions match TRBD1. In germline, CDR1 is SEHNR, CDR2 FQNEAQ (reference sequence). V shed 1 base and J 13 bases; nucleotides not matched to a gene: 8. The CDR3 is made up of 14 amino acids. CDR3 DNA sequence: TGTGCCAGCAGCTTAGAGCTAGGACAGGGGGCTCCGTACTTC. This codes for CASSLELGQGAPYF.

The chain recombines TRBV4-1 with TRBJ1-2; no clear D gene. Deletions cut 0 bases from V and 7 bases from J, with 12 bases between. The CDR3 is 14 residues long. The germline V gene encodes CDR1 MGHRA and CDR2 YSYEKL. The CDR3 DNA reads as TGCGCCAGCAGCCAAGAAGGAGTTACTGGTGGCTACACCTTC. It codes for CASSQEGVTGGYTF.